This TCR beta chain was captured by sequencing in a study of T cell changes during pregnancy in multiple sclerosis. The protocol was immunoSEQ multiplex PCR, while the TCRdb copy is restricted to in-frame clones and leaves out a portion. This table has 40,000 to 45,000 clones, approximately 94% appearing once. V dropped 1 base and J dropped 1 base, with 8 bases sitting between them. CDR1 GTSNPN and CDR2 SVGIG come from the germline V gene (reference sequence). There are 14 residues in the CDR3. This receptor was taken from a female donor with multiple sclerosis, enrolled in a pregnancy study. The specimen was peripheral blood, collected in the third trimester of pregnancy. The V gene is TRBV30, the J gene TRBJ1-5; D not certain. The CDR3 sequence is CAWSGGISNQPQHF. The DNA for the CDR3 is TGTGCCTGGAGTGGTGGCATAAGCAATCAGCCCCAGCATTTT.